The source of this T cell receptor beta chain is a study of T cell responses to AZD1222 COVID-19 vaccine. V gave up 3 bases and J gave up 5 bases, with 7 bases separating them. The CDR3 extends over 12 amino acids. Here immunoSEQ multiplex PCR was the method, and the copy in TCRdb shows in-frame clones only, minus some. The data show about 170,000 clones, with 80% to 95% seen just once and 1.6% held by the top ten. The chain combines TRBV12-3 or TRBV12-4 with TRBJ2-5; D not resolved. The clonotype comes from an adult in good health. The sample consisted of peripheral blood, taken on day 0 of AZD1222 vaccination. The CDR3 protein is CASSFLTETQYF. DNA for the CDR3: TGTGCCAGCAGTTTCCTAACTGAGACCCAGTACTTC.